The subject of this entry is one T cell receptor (beta chain). With a J-beta primer mix and a sample-barcoded 5' primer, a second PCR ran about 6 to 11 cycles. One entry per CDR3 protein results from TCRdb running MiXCR on the 5' RACE reads. The sample consists of about 540,000 distinct CDR3 sequences, 20% to 30% of them appearing once. This sample was taken from a study of blood T cells in healthy people across ages. The germline V gene has CDR1 MDHEN and CDR2 SYDVKM. The CDR3 extends over 12 amino acids. V shed 10 bases and J shed 6 bases, with 15 bases lying between them. These records were also assigned to another study, of T cells of mothers and their children.

The sequenced sample was blood. The gene calls are TRBV28 and TRBJ1-2; TRBD1 might be the D (5 bases). The receptor comes from a boy aged 5-17 years in good health. As DNA, the CDR3 is TGTGCCACGGAGGCCAGGGCCGATGGCTACACCTTC. Translating gives CATEARADGYTF.